At least ten counts were recorded for the clone carrying this T cell receptor beta chain. No antigen is known for it. The entry originates in a study of T cells after yellow fever vaccination. V was clipped by 3 bases and J by 5 bases, with 9 bases between them. This CDR3 has 12 amino acids. Germline values: CDR1 DFQATT, CDR2 SNEGSKA (reference sequence). Regarding the study as a whole: Peaking on day 5 versus 15, the secondary response was faster but weaker.

TCRdb re-called the 5' RACE reads with MiXCR, one entry per CDR3 protein. Of around 590,000 distinct CDR3 sequences listed, roughly 12% are singletons. The sample here was PBMCs, taken on the day of the yellow fever booster vaccination. This TCR was recovered from a man in his thirties or forties who received the YFV17D yellow fever vaccine. The V gene is TRBV20-1, the J gene TRBJ2-3; possible D gene TRBD2, 6 bases. CDR3 in amino acids: CSASGGVDTQYF. CDR3 sequence (DNA): TGCAGTGCTAGCGGAGGGGTAGATACGCAGTATTTT.